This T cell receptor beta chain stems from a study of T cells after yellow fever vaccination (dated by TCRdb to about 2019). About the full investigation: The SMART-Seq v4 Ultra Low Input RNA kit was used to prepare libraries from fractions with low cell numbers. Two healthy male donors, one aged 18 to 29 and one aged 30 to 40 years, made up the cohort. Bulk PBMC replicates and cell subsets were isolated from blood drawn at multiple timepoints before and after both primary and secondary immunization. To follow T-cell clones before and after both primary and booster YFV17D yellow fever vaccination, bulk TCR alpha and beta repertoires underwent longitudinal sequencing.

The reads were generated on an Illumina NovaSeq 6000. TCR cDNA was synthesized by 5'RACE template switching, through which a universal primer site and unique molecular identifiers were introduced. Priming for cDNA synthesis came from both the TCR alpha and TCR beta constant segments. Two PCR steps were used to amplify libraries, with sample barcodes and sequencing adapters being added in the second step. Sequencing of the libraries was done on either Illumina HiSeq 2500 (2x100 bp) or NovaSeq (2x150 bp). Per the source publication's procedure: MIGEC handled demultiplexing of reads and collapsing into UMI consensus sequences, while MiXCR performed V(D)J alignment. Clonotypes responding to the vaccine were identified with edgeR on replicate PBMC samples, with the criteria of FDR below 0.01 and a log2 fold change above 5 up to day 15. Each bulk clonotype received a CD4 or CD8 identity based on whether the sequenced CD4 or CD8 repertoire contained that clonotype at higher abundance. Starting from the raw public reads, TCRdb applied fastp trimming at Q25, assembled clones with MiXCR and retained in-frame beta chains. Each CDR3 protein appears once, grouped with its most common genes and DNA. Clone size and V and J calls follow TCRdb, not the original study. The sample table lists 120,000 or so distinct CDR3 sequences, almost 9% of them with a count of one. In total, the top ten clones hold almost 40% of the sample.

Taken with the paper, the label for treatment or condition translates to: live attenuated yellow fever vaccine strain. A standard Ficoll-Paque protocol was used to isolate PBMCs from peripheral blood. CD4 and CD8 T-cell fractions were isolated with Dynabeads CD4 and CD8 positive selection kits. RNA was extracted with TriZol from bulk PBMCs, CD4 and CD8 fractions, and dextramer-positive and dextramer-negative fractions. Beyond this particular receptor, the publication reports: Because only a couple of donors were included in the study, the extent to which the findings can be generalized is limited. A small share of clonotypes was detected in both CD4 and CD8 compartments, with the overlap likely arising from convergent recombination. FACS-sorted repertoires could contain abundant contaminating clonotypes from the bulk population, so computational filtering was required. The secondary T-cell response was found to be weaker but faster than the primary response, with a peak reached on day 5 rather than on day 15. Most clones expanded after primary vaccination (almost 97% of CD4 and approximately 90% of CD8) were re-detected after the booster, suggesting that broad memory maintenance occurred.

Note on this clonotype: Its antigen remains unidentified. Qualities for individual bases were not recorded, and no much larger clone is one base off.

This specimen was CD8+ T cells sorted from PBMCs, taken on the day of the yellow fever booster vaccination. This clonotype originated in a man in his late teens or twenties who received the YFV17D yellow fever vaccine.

The CDR3 here reads CASRGSDYGYTF. The DNA sequence is as follows: TGTGCCAGCAGGGGCAGCGACTATGGCTACACCTTC. The V and J genes are TRBV12-3 or TRBV12-4 and TRBJ1-2, with no reliable assignment of the D segment. From cysteine to phenylalanine, the CDR3 is 12 amino acids long. Only CDR3 DNA is held: 36 bases, read in frame from base 1. V is pared back by 6 bases and J by 3 bases, with 8 bases lying between the germline termini.